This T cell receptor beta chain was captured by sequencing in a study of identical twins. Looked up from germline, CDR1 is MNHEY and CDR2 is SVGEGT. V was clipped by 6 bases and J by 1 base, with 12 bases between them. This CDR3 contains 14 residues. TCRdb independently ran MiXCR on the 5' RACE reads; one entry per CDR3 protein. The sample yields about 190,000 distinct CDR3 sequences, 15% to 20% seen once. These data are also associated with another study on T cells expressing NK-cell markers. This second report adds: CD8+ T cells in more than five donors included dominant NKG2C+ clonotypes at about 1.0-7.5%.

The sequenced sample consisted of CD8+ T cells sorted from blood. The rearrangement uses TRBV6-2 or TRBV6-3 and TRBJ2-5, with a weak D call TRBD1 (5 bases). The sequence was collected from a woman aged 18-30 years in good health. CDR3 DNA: TGTGCCAGCAGCTGGACAAGCCTCCAAGAGACCCAGTACTTC. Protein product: CASSWTSLQETQYF.